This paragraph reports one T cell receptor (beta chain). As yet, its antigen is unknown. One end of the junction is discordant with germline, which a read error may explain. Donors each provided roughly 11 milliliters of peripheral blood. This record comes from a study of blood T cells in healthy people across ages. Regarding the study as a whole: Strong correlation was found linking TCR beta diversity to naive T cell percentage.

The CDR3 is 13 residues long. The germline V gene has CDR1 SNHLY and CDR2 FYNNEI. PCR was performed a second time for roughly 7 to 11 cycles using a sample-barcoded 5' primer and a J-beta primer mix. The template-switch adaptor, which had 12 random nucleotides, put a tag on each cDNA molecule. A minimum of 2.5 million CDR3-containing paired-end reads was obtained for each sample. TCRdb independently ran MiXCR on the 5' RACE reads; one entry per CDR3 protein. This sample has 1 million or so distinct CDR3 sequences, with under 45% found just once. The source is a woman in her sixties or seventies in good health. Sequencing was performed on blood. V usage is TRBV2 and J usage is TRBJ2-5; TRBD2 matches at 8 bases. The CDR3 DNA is TGTGCCAGCAGTGGTGGACTAGCAGAGGCCCAGTACTTC. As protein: CASSGGLAEAQYF.